One sample yielded the 8 T cell receptor beta chains listed below, sequenced in a study of T cell clonality in common variable immunodeficiency. Clones were sequenced by immunoSEQ multiplex PCR, and TCRdb holds only the in-frame ones, with some missing. The sample holds 30,000 to 40,000 clones, and no clone turns up only once. Sequencing was carried out using peripheral blood mononuclear cells. These receptors originate from a person aged 18 to 70 in good health.

This clone was counted at least ten times. The read falls 3 residues short of the CDR3 end, and the missing part is taken from the germline J gene. The chain combines TRBV19 with TRBJ2-7; D unclear. This CDR3 region has 12 residues. Per the germline V gene, CDR1 is LNHDA and CDR2 is SQIVND (reference sequence). V lost 3 bases, J lost 3 bases, and 6 bases lay in between. The CDR3: CASSIRGYEQYF. The CDR3 DNA, read in part, is TGTGCCAGTAGTATTCGCGGCTACGAG.

This clone was found many times. Read sequence stops 3 residues before the CDR3 end, and the germline J gene provides the missing end. V is TRBV20-1 and J is TRBJ1-1; weak D call: TRBD1 (5 bases). Germline CDR1 DFQATT, CDR2 SNEGSKA (reference sequence). Deletions cut 5 bases from V and 3 bases from J, with 7 bases between. The length of the CDR3 is 11 residues. CDR3: CSAGGDTEAFF. The DNA read from the CDR3 is TGCAGTGCTGGGGGGGACACTGAA.

In its sample, this clone was seen many times. Sequencing ends 3 residues short of the CDR3 end; the germline J gene provides the rest. The gene calls are TRBV19 and TRBJ2-5, with a weak D call TRBD2 (7 bases). The CDR3 is 14 amino acids. Germline CDR1 is LNHDA and CDR2 is SQIVND (reference sequence). V lost 6 bases, J lost 2 bases, and 13 bases lay in between. The CDR3 loop reads CASSRGGGQETQYF. Incomplete CDR3 DNA: TGTGCCAGTAGCAGGGGAGGGGGACAAGAGACC.

This clone was detected ten times or more. Read data end 3 residues before the CDR3 end; the end is taken from the germline J gene. The V gene is TRBV20-1, the J gene TRBJ1-4, with TRBD1 matching 8 bases. Germline CDR1 reads DFQATT; CDR2 reads SNEGSKA (reference sequence). V dropped 3 bases and J dropped 0; count of bases not matched to a gene: 6. The CDR3 consists of 16 residues. CDR3 bases read: TGCAGTGCTAGTAGCAGGGGGCGGGCAACTAATGAAAAA. This encodes CSASSRGRATNEK. The CDR3 as a whole reads CSASSRGRATNEKLFF.

In this sample, this clone turned up a few times. The CDR3 extends 3 residues past the end of the read, so its final part is completed from the germline J gene. The J gene is TRBJ1-2, the V gene TRBV6-2 or TRBV6-3; D unresolved. Germline V gives CDR1 MNHEY, CDR2 SVGEGT. There are 15 residues in the CDR3. CDR3 sequence: CASSQRLAGGGDYTF. The part of the CDR3 DNA that was read is TGTGCCAGCAGCCAGAGGCTAGCGGGCGGTGGTGAC.

Within the sample, this clone is medium-sized. The read terminates 3 residues ahead of where the CDR3 ends, so the germline J gene completes it. The chain uses TRBV20-1 and TRBJ2-7; D is ambiguous. The CDR3 contains 14 residues. The V end was cut by 2 bases, the J end by 3 bases, with 14 bases between. Per the germline V gene, CDR1 is DFQATT and CDR2 is SNEGSKA (reference sequence). The CDR3 protein is CSARPPSSDYEQYF. The covered CDR3 bases are TGCAGTGCTAGACCTCCCTCGAGCGACTACGAG.

This clone occurred many times. The read finishes 3 residues shy of the CDR3 end, and the germline J gene is used to complete it. The J gene is TRBJ1-1, the V gene TRBV10-3, with 7 bases matching TRBD1. Germline V gene data show CDR1 as ENHRY and CDR2 as SYGVKD. CDR3 length: 15 amino acids. The V gene end was trimmed by 5 bases and the J gene end by 1 base; junction bases not matched to a gene: 7. CDR3 bases read: TGTGCCATCAGTACCTCCCGGGACAGGAACACTGAA. Protein sequence: CAISTSRDRNTE. In full, the CDR3 is CAISTSRDRNTEAFF.

This clone was detected many times. The read falls 3 residues short of the CDR3 end, and the missing part is taken from the germline J gene. The genes are TRBV28 and TRBJ2-7, with 14 positions matching TRBD2. Losses at the gene ends were 5 bases for V and 0 bases for J; bases not matched to a gene: 3. Germline V lookup: CDR1 MDHEN, CDR2 SYDVKM. The CDR3 runs 16 residues. CDR3: CASSGTSGSVSYEQYF. The sequenced part of the CDR3 DNA is TGTGCCAGCAGTGGGACTAGCGGGAGCGTCTCCTACGAG. The full variable domain, rest sourced from reference TRBV28 and TRBJ2-7, is DVKVTQSSRYLVKRTGEKVFLECVQDMDHENMFWYRQDPGLGLRLIYFSYDVKMKEKGDIPEGYSVSREKKERFSLILESASTNQTSMYLCASSGTSGSVSYEQYFGPGTRLTVT.